This T cell receptor beta chain was identified during a study of OX40 agonist ivuxolimab in advanced cancers. A note on the overall study: Ivuxolimab was an agonistic, fully human IgG2 monoclonal antibody directed against OX40 (CD134), a costimulatory receptor. In the dose-escalation cohort, around four fifths of patients were male, and the mean age was 60 years with a range of about 20 to 80. The purpose of peripheral TCRbeta sequencing was to test whether ivuxolimab changed TCR sequence diversity and led to clonal T-cell expansion. Intravenous ivuxolimab was administered to patients every 2 weeks at six dose levels: 0.01, 0.1, 0.3, 1.5, 3 and 10 mg/kg. Partial responses were achieved by three dose-escalation patients, of whom one had hepatocellular carcinoma and two had cutaneous melanoma. Of the roughly 51 dose-escalation patients, hepatocellular carcinoma was present in roughly 19, melanoma in approximately 15, renal cell carcinoma in 9 and head and neck cancer in 9. Prior anti-PD-1, anti-PD-L1 or anti-CTLA-4 therapy was permitted, and checkpoint inhibitors had been received by about two fifths of dose-escalation patients. The paper describes the monotherapy dose-escalation part (N = 52 patients) of the phase I trial of ivuxolimab. Results the study describes overall, beyond this receptor: On average, CD8+ T cells showed more expanded clones than CD4+ T cells after ivuxolimab. Low levels of normalized T-cell clonal expansion were also shown by some nonresponding patients. At doses of 0.1 to 3.0 mg/kg, clonal expansion of both CD4+ and CD8+ blood T cells was observed from baseline to week 6. Antigen specificity was not determined for the clonally expanded peripheral T cells. In partial responders in the 0.1-3.0 mg/kg groups, normalized peripheral clonal expansion was found to be among the lowest, especially among CD8+ T cells.

As for this clone: There is no known antigen for this receptor. Base qualities were left out, and no much larger clone turns up one base away.

The trial excluded patients who had a history of autoimmune disease or who were on systemic immunosuppression. In every dose cohort, peripheral blood was drawn for TCR sequencing at baseline, cycle 4 day 1, and cycle 7 day 1. The samples were taken from a phase I, first-in-human, multicenter, open-label dose-escalation trial of ivuxolimab. Adults with locally advanced or metastatic melanoma, renal cell carcinoma, hepatocellular carcinoma or head and neck squamous cell carcinoma were enrolled in the trial. Before TCR sequencing, CD4+ T cells and CD8+ T cells were sorted from peripheral blood as separate populations. Genomic DNA was extracted from sorted cells for sequencing of the TCRbeta CDR3 region. TCRbeta CDR3 regions were sequenced using the immunoSEQ Assay. TCRdb took over this immuneACCESS table, retaining in-frame rearrangements with V and J assigned. Such tables are incomplete; in checked studies, under half of the missing clones stem from an unresolved V gene, and the remainder is unexplained. This sample has approximately 50,000 clones in its table, and 75% to 90% of those were observed once. More than 13% of the sample belongs to the ten largest clones.

The sample consisted of CD4+ or CD8+ T cells sorted from blood, taken in a trial of the OX40 agonist ivuxolimab. The sequence was collected from an adult with an advanced solid tumor such as melanoma, head and neck, liver or kidney cancer.

The encoded CDR3 is CASSEGGTELFF. The nucleotide sequence reads as follows: TGTGCCAGCAGCGAGGGGGGTACGGAACTGTTTTTT. Rearrangement joined TRBV9 to TRBJ1-4; the best D guess is TRBD1, with 6 bases matching. Between the V and J ends, shortened by 3 bases and 12 bases respectively, the junction contains 12 bases. Including cysteine and phenylalanine, the CDR3 has 12 amino acids. Only the CDR3 part of the read is kept: 36 bases, read in frame from the first base. In the germline V gene, CDR1 corresponds to SGDLS and CDR2 to YYNGEE.